The clone carrying this T cell receptor (beta chain) was picked up a small number of times. The antigen remains unidentified. The data stem from a study of cytotoxic CD8 clonotypes in ibrutinib-treated CLL. General study results and limits: Sustained-remission patients were sampled at one set of times and progressing patients at different ones. Patients showed higher baseline clonality than age-matched healthy donors, and it tracked circulating CD8+ T-cell counts. Public clonotypes were uncommon and contracted or stayed stable on treatment.

The CDR3 totals 16 residues. From germline, CDR1 is PRHDT and CDR2 FYEKMQ (reference sequence). V lost 5 bases, J lost 4 bases, and 6 bases stayed unmatched. Using immunoSEQ multiplex PCR, the repertoire was profiled, and TCRdb retains in-frame clones only, with some absent. Of approximately 48,000 clones listed, roughly 57% are singletons. This specimen was PBMCs, taken after 12 months of ibrutinib treatment. V usage is TRBV13 and J usage is TRBJ2-5, with 14 bases aligning to TRBD2. The clonotype comes from a human donor with chronic lymphocytic leukemia. CDR3 bases: TGTGCCAGCAGCGGGACTAGCGGGAGATGGGGAGAGACCCAGTACTTC. It specifies CASSGTSGRWGETQYF.